The clone carrying this T cell receptor beta chain was observed a single time. Its cognate antigen is unknown. The CDR3 loop spans 13 amino acids. Germline V gene sequence: CDR1 SEHNR, CDR2 FQNEAQ (reference sequence). Trimming left V 5 bases short and J 8 bases short, with 13 bases between. The authors ran a second PCR of roughly 6 to 11 cycles using a sample-barcoded 5' primer and a J-beta primer mix. Samples each returned at least 2.5 million CDR3-containing paired-end reads. TCRdb analysed the 5' RACE reads with MiXCR anew, one entry per CDR3 protein. The table has just over 800,000 distinct CDR3 sequences, 62% seen once. Isolation of PBMCs gave at least 7 million cells per sample. This sample stems from a study of blood T cells in healthy people across ages. Study results and limitations: Versus aged donors, long-lived donors had higher diversity and more naive CD4+ cells. Underestimates were what the diversity estimates from one million T cells were considered to be.

V usage is TRBV7-9 and J usage is TRBJ1-5; perhaps TRBD1 as D (5 bases). The receptor was derived from a man in his thirties or forties in good health. Sequenced material: blood. CDR3 in DNA: TGTGCCAGCAGCGAACTCAGGGATGAGCCCCAGCATTTT. Encoded protein: CASSELRDEPQHF.